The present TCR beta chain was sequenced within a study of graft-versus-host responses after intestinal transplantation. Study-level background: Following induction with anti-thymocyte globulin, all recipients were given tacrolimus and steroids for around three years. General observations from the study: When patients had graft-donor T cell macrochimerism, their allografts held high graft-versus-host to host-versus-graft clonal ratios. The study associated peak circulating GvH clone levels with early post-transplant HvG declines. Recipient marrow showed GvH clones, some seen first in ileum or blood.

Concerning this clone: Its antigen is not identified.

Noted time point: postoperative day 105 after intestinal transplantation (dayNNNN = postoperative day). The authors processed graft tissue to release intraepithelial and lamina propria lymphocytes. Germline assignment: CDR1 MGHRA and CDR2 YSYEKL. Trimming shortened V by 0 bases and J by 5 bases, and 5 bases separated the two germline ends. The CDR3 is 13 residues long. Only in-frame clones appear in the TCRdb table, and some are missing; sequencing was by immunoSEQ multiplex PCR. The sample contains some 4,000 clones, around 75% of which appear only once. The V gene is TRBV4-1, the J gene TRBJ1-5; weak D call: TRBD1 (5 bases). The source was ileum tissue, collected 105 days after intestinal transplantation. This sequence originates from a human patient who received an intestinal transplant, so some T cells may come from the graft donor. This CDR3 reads CASSQEGHQPQHF. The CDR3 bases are TGCGCCAGCAGCCAAGAGGGGCATCAGCCCCAGCATTTT.